The next 14 T cell receptor beta chains were all read from a single sample in a study of cytomegalovirus exposure and HLA in healthy donors. The PCR contained 60 Vbeta and 13 Jbeta primers. The method was immunoSEQ multiplex PCR; TCRdb's version includes in-frame clones alone and lacks a portion of them. The sample yields fewer than 150,000 clones, 80% seen once. Sequencing used PBMCs. The receptors come from a man in his forties in good health and CMV-seronegative.

The V gene is TRBV6-1, the J gene TRBJ2-2, with D perhaps matching TRBD1 (5 bases). This CDR3 is 14 amino acids long. The ends were cut back, 6 bases at V and 4 bases at J, with 12 bases in the middle. Germline loops: CDR1 MNHNS, CDR2 SASEGT. The CDR3 loop is CASRGKRGTGELFF. Written as DNA, the CDR3 is TGTGCCAGCAGGGGCAAAAGGGGCACCGGGGAGCTGTTTTTT.

This chain joins TRBV6-5 and TRBJ1-3, with TRBD1 matching over 9 bases. The CDR3 sequence is 14 residues long. Looked up from germline, CDR1 is MNHEY and CDR2 is SVGAGI. Trimming cost V 7 bases and J 2 bases; bases outside gene matches: 3. CDR3 loop: CASTRDRAGNTIYF. CDR3 bases: TGTGCCAGCACGCGGGACAGGGCTGGAAACACCATATATTTT.

The CDR3 loop is CASTTGPTTAMNTEAFF. Here the CDR3 DNA reads TGTGCCAGCACAACAGGGCCTACAACAGCTATGAACACTGAAGCTTTCTTT. The chain is built from TRBV7-9 and TRBJ1-1; a possible D gene is TRBD1 (6 bases). The CDR3 loop spans 17 amino acids. The V and J ends lost 7 bases and 0 bases respectively, with 21 bases between them. The germline V gene has CDR1 SEHNR and CDR2 FQNEAQ (reference sequence).

The chain has TRBV5-1 and TRBJ2-7; D gene unclear. Germline V gene sequence: CDR1 SGHRS, CDR2 YFSETQ. Trimming took off 4 bases at V and 3 bases at J, with 11 bases between the two ends. The CDR3 spans 13 residues. In DNA, the CDR3 is TGCGCCAGCAGCATGACAAACCGCTACGAGCAGTACTTC. It translates to CASSMTNRYEQYF.

The chain uses TRBV18 and TRBJ2-7, with 13 bases identical to TRBD2. Germline assignment: CDR1 KGHSH and CDR2 LQKENI. J lost 6 bases, V lost 0 bases, and 5 bases had no gene match. The CDR3 covers 16 residues. CDR3 DNA sequence: TGTGCCAGCTCACCACCCGGGACTAGCGGGATAGTCGAGCAGTACTTC. It is translated as CASSPPGTSGIVEQYF. Full variable domain (remainder filled in from reference TRBV18 and TRBJ2-7): NAGVMQNPRHLVRRRGQEARLRCSPMKGHSHVYWYRQLPEEGLKFMVYLQKENIIDESGMPKERFSAEFPKEGPSILRIQQVVRGDSAAYFCASSPPGTSGIVEQYFGPGTRLTVT.

J is TRBJ1-1 and V is TRBV6-5; TRBD1 agrees at 7 bases. The J segment lost 8 bases and the V segment lost 6 bases, leaving 3 bases of the junction unmatched. This CDR3 region has 11 residues. The germline V gene encodes CDR1 MNHEY and CDR2 SVGAGI. The CDR3 DNA is TGTGCCAGCAGCTCGACAGGGGAAGCTTTCTTT. It codes for CASSSTGEAFF.

The rearrangement links TRBV6-1 to TRBJ1-2; 7 nucleotides match TRBD1. Trimming removed 6 bases from V and 2 bases from J; junction bases left unmatched: 9. The length of the CDR3 is 15 residues. Germline V gives CDR1 MNHNS, CDR2 SASEGT. CDR3 DNA: TGTGCCAGCAGGAACGACAGGGTCTTCAACTATGGCTACACCTTC. Amino acids: CASRNDRVFNYGYTF.

A note on this clone: Germline is not matched at one junction end, which may reflect a read error. The rearrangement uses TRBV7-9 and TRBJ2-5; D gene unclear. The CDR3 loop spans 12 amino acids. The germline V gene has CDR1 SEHNR and CDR2 FQNEAQ (reference sequence). The CDR3 coding sequence is TGTTCCAGCAGCCAGGCGACCCAAACCCAGTACTTC. It encodes CSSSQATQTQYF.

V usage is TRBV6-1 and J usage is TRBJ2-7; D may be TRBD1 (5 bases). In germline, CDR1 is MNHNS, CDR2 SASEGT. The ends were cut back, 6 bases at V and 3 bases at J, with 12 bases in the middle. The CDR3 has 13 amino acids. In DNA form, the CDR3 reads TGTGCCAGCAGCGCCGACAGCTTCTACGAGCAGTACTTC. Protein: CASSADSFYEQYF.

The CDR3 coding sequence is TGTGCCAGCAGCCCCCGCGGCGGGACAACTAATGAAAAACTGTTTTTT. This encodes CASSPRGGTTNEKLFF. The chain joins TRBV5-4 to TRBJ1-4; the D is unclear. The germline V and J ends were trimmed by 4 bases and 0 bases, with 13 bases remaining between them. CDR3 length equals 16 residues. Germline V lookup: CDR1 SGHNT, CDR2 YYREEE (reference sequence).

The chain is built from TRBV21-1 and TRBJ2-6; the table's D call of TRBD1 was not tested on the DNA. TRBV21-1 is deemed a pseudogene. This CDR3 has 18 residues. This chain's CDR3 is CASSPSPGHYSGANVLTF. The DNA of the CDR3 is TGTGCCAGCAGCCCCTCCCCAGGCCATTACTCTGGGGCCAACGTCCTGACTTTC.

This chain uses TRBV7-8 with TRBJ1-1, with 9 bases matching TRBD1. Unmatched junction bases numbered 8, after V lost 3 bases and J lost 6 bases. The germline CDR1 and CDR2 sequences are SGHVS and FQNEAQ. The CDR3 spans 15 residues. The CDR3, as DNA: TGTGCCAGCAGCTTCGGTCCCGGGACAGGGCCTGAAGCTTTCTTT. This codes for CASSFGPGTGPEAFF.

This clone was detected only a few times. The rearrangement joins TRBV27 to TRBJ1-4; no clear D gene. CDR3 length: 12 amino acids. V was pared by 10 bases and J by 4 bases, with 10 bases between. Germline CDR1 reads MNHEY; CDR2 reads SMNVEV (reference sequence). The CDR3 coding sequence is TGTGCCACCCGGCAGCGTAATGAAAAACTGTTTTTT. Translating gives CATRQRNEKLFF.

The chain is built from TRBV28 and TRBJ1-4; perhaps TRBD1 as D (5 bases). Trimming removed 3 bases at V and 10 bases at J, with 21 bases between. The CDR3 runs 16 residues. Germline lookup yields CDR1 MDHEN and CDR2 SYDVKM. The DNA of the CDR3 is TGTGCCAGCAGTTTCGGGTTGGTAGGACCGCAGGGAAAACTGTTTTTT. This codes for CASSFGLVGPQGKLFF.